A selection of T cell receptor beta chains follows, all from one sample in a study of blood T cell repertoires in COVID-19. The data were produced by immunoSEQ multiplex PCR, yet TCRdb's version contains in-frame clones alone and is incomplete. The top ten clones hold 6% to 8.5% of a sample with 150,000 to 200,000 clones, about four fifths of them seen once. Sequenced sample: peripheral blood. These receptors were collected from a man in his fifties or sixties with acute or convalescent COVID-19. Both conserved end residues are part of each CDR3. D genes are given only for firm matches. Rows may omit the clone size; those that give it use once, few, many or a size class.

TRBJ1-1,few,NA,TRBV18,TGTGCCAGCTCACCGTTCGAGGTACAGGCGGGATGGAGCACTGAAGCTTTCTTT,CASSPFEVQAGWSTEAFF
TRBJ2-1,NA,TRBD2,TRBV4-1,TGCGCCAGCAGCCAAATAGCGGGAGGGTGGAATGAGCAGTTCTTC,CASSQIAGGWNEQFF
TRBJ1-1,NA,TRBD1,TRBV3-1/TRBV3-2,TGTGCCAGCAGCCAAGTAGGGACAGGAGGGAACACTGAAGCTTTCTTT,CASSQVGTGGNTEAFF
TRBJ2-2,NA,TRBD2,TRBV9,TGTGCCAGCAGCGTTGGGACTAGCGGGATGCCGAACACCGGGGAGCTGTTTTTT,CASSVGTSGMPNTGELFF
TRBJ2-2,NA,NA,TRBV15,TGTGCCACCAGGCAAACCGGGGACACCGGGGAGCTGTTTTTT,CATRQTGDTGELFF
TRBJ2-3,NA,NA,TRBV9,TGTGCCAGCAGCCCAAGCGGAACAGATACGCAGTATTTT,CASSPSGTDTQYF
TRBJ2-3,once,NA,TRBV11-2,TGTGCCAGCGGAGCGCGTCAGACTAGCACAGATACGCAGTATTTT,CASGARQTSTDTQYF
TRBJ2-7,NA,TRBD2,TRBV11-2,TGTGCCAGCAGCTTAGAGGCTAGCGGGAGCTACGAGCAGTACTTC,CASSLEASGSYEQYF
TRBJ1-6,NA,NA,TRBV19,TGTGCCAGTAGTACCCCGCGGCAGGGTTATAATTCACCCCTCCACTTT,CASSTPRQGYNSPLHF
TRBJ2-7,NA,TRBD2,TRBV24-1,TGTGCCACCAGTGAGGGGGGGAGAAGCTCCTACGAGCAGTACTTC,CATSEGGRSSYEQYF
TRBJ1-4,NA,NA,TRBV24-1,TGTGCCACCAGTGCCGGGGTGGATGAAAAACTGTTTTTT,CATSAGVDEKLFF
TRBJ2-1,NA,TRBD2,TRBV30,TGTGCCTGGAGGCCGGGACTAGCGGGAGGCAGGCAGTTCTTC,CAWRPGLAGGRQFF
TRBJ2-2,NA,NA,TRBV7-9,TGTGCCAGCAGCTTACCAGACAGGTCTGGGGAGCTGTTTTTT,CASSLPDRSGELFF
TRBJ2-3,once,NA,TRBV10-3,TGTGCCATCAGTGTCGTAGATACGCAGTATTTT,CAISVVDTQYF
TRBJ2-4,NA,TRBD2,TRBV3-1/TRBV3-2,TGTGCCAGCAGCCAGGGTAGCGGGAGGGCCATCAGCGGCATTCAGTACTTC,CASSQGSGRAISGIQYF
TRBJ2-1,NA,TRBD2,TRBV24-1,TGTGCCACCAGCCTACTAGCGGGAGGCAATGAGCAGTTCTTC,CATSLLAGGNEQFF
TRBJ2-3,NA,NA,TRBV2,TGTGCCAGCAGTGAACAGGGGGGAGCAGATACGCAGTATTTT,CASSEQGGADTQYF
TRBJ2-1,NA,TRBD2,TRBV30,TGTGCCTGGAGTGTATTAGGGGGGACTAGTTTTCCGTCCGATGAGCAGTTCTTC,CAWSVLGGTSFPSDEQFF
TRBJ1-5,NA,NA,TRBV6-1,TGTGCCAGCAGTGAAGTGCGACAGTGGGATCATCAGCCCCAGCATTTT,CASSEVRQWDHQPQHF